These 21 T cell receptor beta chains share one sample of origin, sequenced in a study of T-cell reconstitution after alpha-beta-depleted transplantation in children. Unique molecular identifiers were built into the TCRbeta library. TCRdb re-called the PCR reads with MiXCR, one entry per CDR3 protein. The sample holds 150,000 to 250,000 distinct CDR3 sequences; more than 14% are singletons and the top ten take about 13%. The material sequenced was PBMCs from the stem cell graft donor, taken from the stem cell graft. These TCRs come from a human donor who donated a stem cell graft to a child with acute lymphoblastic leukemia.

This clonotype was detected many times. The CDR3 nucleotides are TGTGCCAGCAGCCATATTTTGGGACTAGCGGGAGGTGAGCAGTTCTTC. It is translated as CASSHILGLAGGEQFF. The gene calls are TRBV14 and TRBJ2-1; TRBD2 matches at 15 bases. Per germline, CDR1 SGHDN and CDR2 FVKESK. The CDR3 spans 16 residues. Unmatched junction bases numbered 6, after V lost 3 bases and J lost 9 bases.

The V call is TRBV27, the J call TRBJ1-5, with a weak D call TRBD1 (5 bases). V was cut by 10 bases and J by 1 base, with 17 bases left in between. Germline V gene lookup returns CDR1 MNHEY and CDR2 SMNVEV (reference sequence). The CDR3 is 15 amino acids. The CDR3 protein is CANLIGANSNQPQHF. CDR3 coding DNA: TGTGCCAACCTAATAGGGGCGAACAGCAATCAGCCCCAGCATTTT.

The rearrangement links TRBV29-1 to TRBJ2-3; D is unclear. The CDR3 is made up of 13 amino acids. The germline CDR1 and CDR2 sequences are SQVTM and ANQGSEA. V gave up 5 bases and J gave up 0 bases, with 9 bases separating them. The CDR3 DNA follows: TGCAGCGTTCTCCTCGAGAGCACAGATACGCAGTATTTT. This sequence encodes CSVLLESTDTQYF.

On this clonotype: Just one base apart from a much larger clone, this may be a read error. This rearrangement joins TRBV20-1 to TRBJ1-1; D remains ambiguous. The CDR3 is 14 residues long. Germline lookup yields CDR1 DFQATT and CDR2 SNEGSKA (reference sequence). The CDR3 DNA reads TGCAGTCCTAGAGATAAAGGCAGGTTCTCTGAAGCTTTCTTT. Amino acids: CSPRDKGRFSEAFF.

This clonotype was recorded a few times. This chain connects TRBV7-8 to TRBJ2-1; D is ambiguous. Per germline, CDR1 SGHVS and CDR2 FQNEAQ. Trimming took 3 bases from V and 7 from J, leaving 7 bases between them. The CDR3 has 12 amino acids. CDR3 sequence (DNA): TGTGCCAGCAGCTTTACTAATAATGAGCAGTTCTTC. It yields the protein CASSFTNNEQFF.

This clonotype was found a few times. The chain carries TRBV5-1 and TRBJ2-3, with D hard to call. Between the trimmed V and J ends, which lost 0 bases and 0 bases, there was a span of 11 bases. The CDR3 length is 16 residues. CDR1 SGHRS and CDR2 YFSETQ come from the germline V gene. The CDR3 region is CASSLARAPSTDTQYF. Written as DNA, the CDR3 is TGCGCCAGCAGCTTGGCCCGGGCCCCTAGCACAGATACGCAGTATTTT.

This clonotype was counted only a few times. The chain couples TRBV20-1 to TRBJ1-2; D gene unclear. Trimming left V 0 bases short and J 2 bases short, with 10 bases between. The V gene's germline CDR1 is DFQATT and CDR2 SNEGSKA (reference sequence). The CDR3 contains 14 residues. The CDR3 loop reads CSARDFKENYGYTF. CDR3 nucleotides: TGCAGTGCTAGAGATTTTAAGGAGAACTATGGCTACACCTTC.

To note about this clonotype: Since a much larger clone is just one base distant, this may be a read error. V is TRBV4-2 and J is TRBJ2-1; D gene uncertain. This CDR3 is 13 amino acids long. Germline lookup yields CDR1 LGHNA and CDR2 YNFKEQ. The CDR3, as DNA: TGTGCCAGCAGCCAAGACTTCCACAATGGGCAGTTCTTC. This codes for CASSQDFHNGQFF.

CDR3: CASTQWAPREKLFF. In DNA form, the CDR3 reads TGTGCCAGCACCCAATGGGCCCCGAGGGAAAAACTGTTTTTT. This chain links TRBV12-3 or TRBV12-4 with TRBJ1-4; D gene unclear. The CDR3 sequence is 14 residues long. V shed 7 bases and J shed 8 bases, with 17 bases lying between them.

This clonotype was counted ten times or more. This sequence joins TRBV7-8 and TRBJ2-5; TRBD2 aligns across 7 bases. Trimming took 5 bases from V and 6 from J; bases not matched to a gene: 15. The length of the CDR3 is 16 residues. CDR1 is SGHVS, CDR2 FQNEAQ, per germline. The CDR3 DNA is TGTGCCAGCAGCGCCCAATGGGGGGGGACGGGGAAGACCCAGTACTTC. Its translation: CASSAQWGGTGKTQYF. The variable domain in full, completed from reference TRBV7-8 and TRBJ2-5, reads GAGVSQSPRYKVAKRGQDVALRCDPISGHVSLFWYQQALGQGPEFLTYFQNEAQLDKSGLPSDRFFAERPEGSVSTLKIQRTQQEDSAVYLCASSAQWGGTGKTQYFGPGTRLLVL.

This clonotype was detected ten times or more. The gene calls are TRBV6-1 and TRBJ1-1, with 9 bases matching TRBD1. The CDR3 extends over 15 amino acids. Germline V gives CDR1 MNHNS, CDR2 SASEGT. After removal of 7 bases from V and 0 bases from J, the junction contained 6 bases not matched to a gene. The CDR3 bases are TGTGCCAGCAACTACAGGGGGCTCATGAACACTGAAGCTTTCTTT. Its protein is CASNYRGLMNTEAFF.

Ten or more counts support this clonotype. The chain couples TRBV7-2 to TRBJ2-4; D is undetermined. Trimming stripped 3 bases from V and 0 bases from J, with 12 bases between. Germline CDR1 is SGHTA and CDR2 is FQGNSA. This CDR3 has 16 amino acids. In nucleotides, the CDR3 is TGTGCCAGCAGCTTTAGTCGGCAAGTAGCCAAAAACATTCAGTACTTC. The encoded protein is CASSFSRQVAKNIQYF.

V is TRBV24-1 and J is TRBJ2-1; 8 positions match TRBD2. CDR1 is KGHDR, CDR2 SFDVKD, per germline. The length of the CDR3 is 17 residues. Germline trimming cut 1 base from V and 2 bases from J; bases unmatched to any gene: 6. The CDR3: CATSDFASGSTYNEQFF. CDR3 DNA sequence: TGTGCCACCAGTGATTTTGCTAGCGGGTCCACCTACAATGAGCAGTTCTTC.

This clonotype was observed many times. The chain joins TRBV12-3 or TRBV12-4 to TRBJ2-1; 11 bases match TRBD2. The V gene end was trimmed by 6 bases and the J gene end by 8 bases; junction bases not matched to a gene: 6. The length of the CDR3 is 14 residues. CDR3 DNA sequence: TGTGCCAGCAGGGATAGCGGGAGGGCCGATGAGCAGTTCTTC. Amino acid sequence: CASRDSGRADEQFF.

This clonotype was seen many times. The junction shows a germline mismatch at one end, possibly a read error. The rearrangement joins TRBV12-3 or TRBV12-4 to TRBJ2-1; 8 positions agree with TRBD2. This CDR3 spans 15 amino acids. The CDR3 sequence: CASKVAGGSHNEQFF. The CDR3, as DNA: TGTGCCAGCAAGGTTGCGGGAGGCTCCCACAATGAGCAGTTCTTC.

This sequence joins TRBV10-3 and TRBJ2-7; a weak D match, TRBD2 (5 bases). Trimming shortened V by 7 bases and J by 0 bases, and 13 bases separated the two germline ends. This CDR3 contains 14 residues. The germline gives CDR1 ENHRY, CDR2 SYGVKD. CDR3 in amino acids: CAIKPATSSYEQYF. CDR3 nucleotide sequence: TGTGCCATCAAACCCGCTACTAGCTCCTACGAGCAGTACTTC.

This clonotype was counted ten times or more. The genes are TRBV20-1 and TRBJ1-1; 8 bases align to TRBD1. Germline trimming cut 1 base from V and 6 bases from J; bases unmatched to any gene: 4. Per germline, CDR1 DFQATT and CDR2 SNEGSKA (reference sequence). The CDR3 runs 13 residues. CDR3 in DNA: TGCAGTGCTAGAGCGCCCAGGGGGCCTGAAGCTTTCTTT. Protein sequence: CSARAPRGPEAFF.

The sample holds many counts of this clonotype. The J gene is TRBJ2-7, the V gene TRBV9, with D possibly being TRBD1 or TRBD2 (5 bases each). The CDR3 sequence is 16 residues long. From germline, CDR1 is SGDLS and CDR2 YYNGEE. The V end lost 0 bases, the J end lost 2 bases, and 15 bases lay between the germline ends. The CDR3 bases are TGTGCCAGCAGCGTAGCTCCGGGACGCGCTCCCTACGAGCAGTACTTC. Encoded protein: CASSVAPGRAPYEQYF.

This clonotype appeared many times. CDR3 sequence: CASSLATGSYNEQFF. The CDR3 DNA follows: TGTGCCAGCAGCTTAGCGACAGGTTCCTACAATGAGCAGTTCTTC. V is TRBV7-2 and J is TRBJ2-1; tentative D call: TRBD1 (6 bases). The V gene's germline CDR1 is SGHTA and CDR2 FQGNSA. CDR3 length: 15 amino acids. Trimming took off 0 bases at V and 1 base at J, with 7 bases between the two ends.

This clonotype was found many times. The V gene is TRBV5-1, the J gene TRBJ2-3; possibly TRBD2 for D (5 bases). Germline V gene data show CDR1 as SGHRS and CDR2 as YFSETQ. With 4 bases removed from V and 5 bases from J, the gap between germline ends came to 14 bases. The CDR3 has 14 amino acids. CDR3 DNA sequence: TGCGCCAGCAGCCCTGGACTGCGAGGAGATACGCAGTATTTT. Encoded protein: CASSPGLRGDTQYF.

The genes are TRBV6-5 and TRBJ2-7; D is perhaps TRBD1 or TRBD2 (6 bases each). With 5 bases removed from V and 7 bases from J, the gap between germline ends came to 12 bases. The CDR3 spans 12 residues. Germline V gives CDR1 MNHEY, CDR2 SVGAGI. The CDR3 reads CASSLQGGEQYF. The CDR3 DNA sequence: TGTGCCAGCAGTCTACAGGGAGGAGAGCAGTACTTC.